This passage covers 11 T cell receptor beta chains from one sample sequenced in a study of blood T cell repertoires in COVID-19 (dated by TCRdb to the early 2020s). Libraries were constructed by the immunoSEQ multiplex PCR assay. Imported from immuneACCESS, the table was reduced by TCRdb to in-frame sequences with V and J called. These copies leave out some clones; in studies compared against another copy, an unresolved V gene accounts for under half, and the cause of the remainder is not known. This sample has some 320,000 clones in its table, and 88% of those were observed once. The ten largest clones take up 5.5% to 8.5% of the sample. Sequencing was done on a sample of peripheral blood. The receptor set was obtained from a woman aged 25 to 39 who had recovered from COVID-19.

J is TRBJ1-1 and V is TRBV7-9; D is ambiguous. This CDR3 spans 14 amino acids. Germline V CDR1 and CDR2: SEHNR, FQNEAQ (reference sequence). Trimming removed 5 bases from V and 0 bases from J, with 10 bases in between. This chain's CDR3 is CASSRREMNTEAFF. CDR3 sequence (DNA): TGTGCCAGCAGCCGACGGGAGATGAACACTGAAGCTTTCTTT.

The chain is built from TRBV5-1 and TRBJ2-2; 7 nucleotides align to TRBD1. V dropped 5 bases and J dropped 3; count of bases not matched to a gene: 4. In germline, CDR1 is SGHRS, CDR2 YFSETQ. This CDR3 is built from 14 residues. CDR3 nucleotides: TGCGCCAGCAGAGAGGGGGCGGACACCGGGGAGCTGTTTTTT. This translates into CASREGADTGELFF.

V and J are TRBV28 and TRBJ1-5, with 8 bases lining up with TRBD1. Trimming cost V 4 bases and J 4 bases; bases outside gene matches: 9. From germline, CDR1 is MDHEN and CDR2 SYDVKM. The CDR3 is made up of 16 amino acids. DNA of the CDR3: TGTGCCAGCAGTTGGAAGACAGGGGCCGCAAATCAGCCCCAGCATTTT. The encoded protein is CASSWKTGAANQPQHF. Using reference TRBV28 and TRBJ1-5 for the parts outside the CDR3, the full variable domain is DVKVTQSSRYLVKRTGEKVFLECVQDMDHENMFWYRQDPGLGLRLIYFSYDVKMKEKGDIPEGYSVSREKKERFSLILESASTNQTSMYLCASSWKTGAANQPQHFGDGTRLSIL.

This chain uses TRBV9 with TRBJ2-7, with D perhaps matching TRBD1 (5 bases). Germline V gene lookup returns CDR1 SGDLS and CDR2 YYNGEE. Trimming pared 1 base from V and 6 bases from J, leaving 20 bases between. This CDR3 comprises 16 residues. CDR3 bases: TGTGCCAGCAGCGTATCGGACCTTCCTTTTAGGGGCGAGCAGTACTTC. This codes for CASSVSDLPFRGEQYF.

This clone was recorded once. This rearrangement joins TRBV6-6 to TRBJ2-7; D gene ambiguous. Per germline, CDR1 MNHNY and CDR2 SVGAGI (reference sequence). V lost 5 bases to trimming and J lost 6 bases, with 17 bases between them. This CDR3 contains 14 residues. The CDR3 is CASSPTTIVPEQYF. In nucleotides, the CDR3 is TGTGCCAGCAGTCCAACGACAATCGTCCCCGAGCAGTACTTC.

The chain links TRBV28 to TRBJ1-2, with TRBD1 identical over 10 bases. The CDR3 spans 16 residues. From germline, CDR1 is MDHEN and CDR2 SYDVKM. With V trimmed by 5 bases and J by 5 bases, 11 bases remained unmatched. The CDR3 sequence is CASSPWEGTGEYGYTF. CDR3 bases: TGTGCCAGCAGTCCATGGGAAGGGACAGGGGAGTATGGCTACACCTTC.

The chain has TRBV19 and TRBJ1-1, with a weak D call TRBD1 (5 bases). The CDR3 length is 14 residues. Deletions cut 4 bases from V and 0 bases from J, with 9 bases between. Germline lookup yields CDR1 LNHDA and CDR2 SQIVND (reference sequence). The CDR3 bases are TGTGCCAGTAGTAGGACAAGATTGAACACTGAAGCTTTCTTT. As protein: CASSRTRLNTEAFF.

The gene calls are TRBV4-3 and TRBJ2-2, with TRBD2 matching over 8 bases. Germline CDR1 and CDR2: LGHNA and YSLEER. This CDR3 spans 17 amino acids. After removal of 0 bases from V and 9 bases from J, the junction contained 12 bases not matched to a gene. The CDR3, as DNA: TGCGCCAGCAGCCAAGATTCCACCGGCGGGGGGCGAAGGGAGCTGTTTTTT. It yields the protein CASSQDSTGGGRRELFF.

The V and J genes are TRBV5-1 and TRBJ1-1; possibly TRBD1 for D (5 bases). Trimming took 4 bases from V and 0 from J, leaving 10 bases between them. From germline, CDR1 is SGHRS and CDR2 YFSETQ. The CDR3 contains 14 residues. This chain's CDR3 is CASSQTVMNTEAFF. CDR3 nucleotide sequence: TGCGCCAGCAGCCAGACAGTAATGAACACTGAAGCTTTCTTT.

The chain carries TRBV3-1 (or the pseudogene TRBV3-2) and TRBJ2-7; 9 nucleotides agree with TRBD1. The CDR3 sequence is 14 residues long. Germline V gene data show CDR1 as LGHDT and CDR2 as YNNKEL (reference sequence). J was trimmed by 3 bases and V by 4 bases; bases with no gene match: 4. In nucleotides, the CDR3 is TGTGCCAGCAGCCTACTGGACAGGGGCTACGAGCAGTACTTC. It yields the protein CASSLLDRGYEQYF.

Concerning this clone itself: This same CDR3 is encoded by further DNA sequences in the sample. This chain uses TRBV30 with TRBJ1-1; D might be TRBD1 (5 bases). Germline V gene data show CDR1 as GTSNPN and CDR2 as SVGIG (reference sequence). The CDR3 length is 13 residues. Trimming removed 3 bases at V and 3 bases at J, with 11 bases between. The CDR3 DNA reads as TGTGCCTGGAGCCCCAGGGCGGACACTGAAGCTTTCTTT. Translated: CAWSPRADTEAFF.